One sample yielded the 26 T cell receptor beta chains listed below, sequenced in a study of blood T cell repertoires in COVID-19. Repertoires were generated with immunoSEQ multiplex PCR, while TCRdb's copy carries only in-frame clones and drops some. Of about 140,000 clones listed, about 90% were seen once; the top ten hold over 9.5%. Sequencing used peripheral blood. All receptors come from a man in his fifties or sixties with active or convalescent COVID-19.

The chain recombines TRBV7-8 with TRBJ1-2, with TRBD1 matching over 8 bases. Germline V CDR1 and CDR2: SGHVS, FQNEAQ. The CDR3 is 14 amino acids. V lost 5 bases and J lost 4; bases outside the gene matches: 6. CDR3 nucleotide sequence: TGTGCCAGCAGCGCGGACAGGGCCGGCTATGGCTACACCTTC. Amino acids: CASSADRAGYGYTF.

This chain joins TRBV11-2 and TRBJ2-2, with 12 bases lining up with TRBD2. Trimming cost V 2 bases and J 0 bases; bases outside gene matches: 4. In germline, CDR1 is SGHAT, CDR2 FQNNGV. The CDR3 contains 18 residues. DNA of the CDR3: TGTGCCAGCAGCTTACCTAGCGGGAGGGCTCCGAACACCGGGGAGCTGTTTTTT. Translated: CASSLPSGRAPNTGELFF.

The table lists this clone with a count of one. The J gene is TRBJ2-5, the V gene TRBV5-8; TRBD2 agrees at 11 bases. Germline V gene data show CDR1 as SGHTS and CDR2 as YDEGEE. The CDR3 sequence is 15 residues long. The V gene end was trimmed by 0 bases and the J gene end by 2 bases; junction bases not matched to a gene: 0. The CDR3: CASSLGLAGQETQYF. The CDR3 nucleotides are TGTGCCAGCAGCTTGGGACTAGCGGGACAAGAGACCCAGTACTTC. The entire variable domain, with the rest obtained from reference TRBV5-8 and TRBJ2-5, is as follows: EAGVTQSPTHLIKTRGQQATLRCSPISGHTSVYWYQQALGLGLQFLLWYDEGEERNRGNFPPRFSGRQFPNYSSELNVNALELEDSALYLCASSLGLAGQETQYFGPGTRLLVL.

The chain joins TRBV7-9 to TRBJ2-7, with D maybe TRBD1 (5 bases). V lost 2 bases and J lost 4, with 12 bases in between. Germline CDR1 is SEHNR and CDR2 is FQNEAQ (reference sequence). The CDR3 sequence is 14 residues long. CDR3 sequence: CASSLSGQTYEQYF. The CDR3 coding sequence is TGTGCCAGCAGCTTAAGTGGACAAACTTACGAGCAGTACTTC.

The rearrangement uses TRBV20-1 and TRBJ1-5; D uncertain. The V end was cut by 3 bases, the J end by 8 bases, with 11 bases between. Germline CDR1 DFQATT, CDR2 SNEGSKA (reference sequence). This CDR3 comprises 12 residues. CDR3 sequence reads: CSASHSGEPQHF. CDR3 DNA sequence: TGCAGTGCTAGTCACAGCGGCGAGCCCCAGCATTTT.

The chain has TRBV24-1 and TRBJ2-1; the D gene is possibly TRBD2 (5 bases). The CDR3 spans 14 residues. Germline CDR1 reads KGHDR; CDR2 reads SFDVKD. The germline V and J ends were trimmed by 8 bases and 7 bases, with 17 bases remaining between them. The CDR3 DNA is TGTGCCACCACAGCCTCGACTACCCCGAATGAGCAGTTCTTC. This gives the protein CATTASTTPNEQFF.

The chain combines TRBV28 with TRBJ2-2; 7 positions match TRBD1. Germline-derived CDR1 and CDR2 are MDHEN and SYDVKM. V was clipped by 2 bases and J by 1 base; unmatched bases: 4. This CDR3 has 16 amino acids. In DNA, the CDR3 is TGTGCCAGCAGTTTAGGACAGGACCTGAACACCGGGGAGCTGTTTTTT. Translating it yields CASSLGQDLNTGELFF.

The CDR3 DNA sequence: TGTGCCAGCAGCCCAGCAGGGGGCGGGAATGAAAAACTGTTTTTT. Encoded protein: CASSPAGGGNEKLFF. This chain connects TRBV4-2 to TRBJ1-4, with 8 positions matching TRBD1. This CDR3 region has 15 residues. V lost 4 bases to trimming and J lost 5 bases; unmatched junction nucleotides: 6. CDR1 is LGHNA and CDR2 is YNFKEQ in the germline V gene.

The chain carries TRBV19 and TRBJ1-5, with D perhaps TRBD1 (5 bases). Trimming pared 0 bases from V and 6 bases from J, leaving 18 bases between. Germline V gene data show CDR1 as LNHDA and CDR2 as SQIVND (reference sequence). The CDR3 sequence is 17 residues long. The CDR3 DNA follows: TGTGCCAGTAGTATAGATCGGAGGGGACTTAGGAGTCAGCCCCAGCATTTT. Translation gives CASSIDRRGLRSQPQHF.

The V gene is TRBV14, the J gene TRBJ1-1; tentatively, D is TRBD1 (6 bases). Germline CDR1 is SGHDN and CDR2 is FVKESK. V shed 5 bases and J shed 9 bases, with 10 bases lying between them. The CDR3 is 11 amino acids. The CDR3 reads CASSTGNKAFF. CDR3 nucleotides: TGTGCCAGCAGCACAGGGAACAAAGCTTTCTTT. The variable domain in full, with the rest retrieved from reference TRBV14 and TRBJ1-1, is EAGVTQFPSHSVIEKGQTVTLRCDPISGHDNLYWYRRVMGKEIKFLLHFVKESKQDESGMPNNRFLAERTGGTYSTLKVQPAELEDSGVYFCASSTGNKAFFGQGTRLTVV.

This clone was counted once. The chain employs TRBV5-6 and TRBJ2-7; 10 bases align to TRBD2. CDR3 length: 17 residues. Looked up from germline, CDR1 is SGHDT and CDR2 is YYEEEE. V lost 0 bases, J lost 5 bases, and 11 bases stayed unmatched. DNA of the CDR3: TGTGCCAGCAGCTTGGGGGTTCTAGCGGGAGAAGGGAACGAGCAGTACTTC. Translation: CASSLGVLAGEGNEQYF.

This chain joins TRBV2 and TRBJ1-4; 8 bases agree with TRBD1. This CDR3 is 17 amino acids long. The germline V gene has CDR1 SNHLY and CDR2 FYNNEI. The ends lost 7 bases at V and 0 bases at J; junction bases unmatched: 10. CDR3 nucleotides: TGTGCCAGCACCCGACAGGGGCTGCAATCAACTAATGAAAAACTGTTTTTT. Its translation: CASTRQGLQSTNEKLFF.

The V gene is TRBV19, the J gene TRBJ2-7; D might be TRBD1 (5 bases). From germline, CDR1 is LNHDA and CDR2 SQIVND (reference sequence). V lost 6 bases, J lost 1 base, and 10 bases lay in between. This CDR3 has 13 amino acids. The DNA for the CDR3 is TGTGCCAGTAGCTCAGGGAAGTCCTACGAGCAGTACTTC. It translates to CASSSGKSYEQYF.

The CDR3 sequence is CASSLIPGNLREQFF. DNA for the CDR3: TGTGCCAGCAGCTTAATCCCAGGGAACCTTAGGGAGCAGTTCTTC. This chain links TRBV7-3 with TRBJ2-1; tentatively, D is TRBD1 (5 bases). Germline CDR1 SGHTA, CDR2 FQGTGA. The V and J ends lost 1 base and 10 bases respectively, with 17 bases between them. The CDR3 sequence is 15 residues long.

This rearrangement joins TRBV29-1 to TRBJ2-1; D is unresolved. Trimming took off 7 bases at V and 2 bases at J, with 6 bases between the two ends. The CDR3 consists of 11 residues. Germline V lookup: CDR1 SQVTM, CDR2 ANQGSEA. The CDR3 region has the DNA TGCAGCGCGACGGCCTACAATGAGCAGTTCTTC. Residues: CSATAYNEQFF.

The CDR3 reads CASSPRGQAVPAQYF. As DNA, the CDR3 is TGTGCCAGCAGTCCCCGAGGACAGGCAGTTCCCGCCCAGTACTTC. The V gene is TRBV28, the J gene TRBJ2-5, with 7 bases aligning to TRBD1. Germline CDR1 and CDR2: MDHEN and SYDVKM. This CDR3 is built from 15 residues. Trimming removed 5 bases from V and 9 bases from J; junction bases left unmatched: 15.

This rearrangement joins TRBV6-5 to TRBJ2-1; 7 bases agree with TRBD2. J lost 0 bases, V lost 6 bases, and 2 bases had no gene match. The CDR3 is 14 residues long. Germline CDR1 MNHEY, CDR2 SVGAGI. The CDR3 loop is CASRIAGSYNEQFF. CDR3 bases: TGTGCCAGCAGAATAGCGGGCTCCTACAATGAGCAGTTCTTC.

The chain's CDR3 is CASSHDAGLYYEQYF. Here the CDR3 DNA reads TGTGCCAGCAGCCACGACGCGGGGTTGTACTACGAGCAGTACTTC. The chain is built from TRBV28 and TRBJ2-7; a possible D gene is TRBD2 (6 bases). There are 15 residues in the CDR3. Looked up from germline, CDR1 is MDHEN and CDR2 is SYDVKM. Between the trimmed V and J ends, which lost 6 bases and 3 bases, there was a span of 18 bases.

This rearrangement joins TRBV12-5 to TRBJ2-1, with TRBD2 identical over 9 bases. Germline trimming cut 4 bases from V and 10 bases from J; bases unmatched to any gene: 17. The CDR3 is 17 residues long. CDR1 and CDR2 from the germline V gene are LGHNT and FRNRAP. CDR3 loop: CASGSSQRASGIREQFF. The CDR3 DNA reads TGTGCTAGTGGTTCCTCCCAGAGGGCTAGCGGGATACGGGAGCAGTTCTTC.

CDR3 sequence: CASSPGTGVNTEAFF. CDR3 coding DNA: TGTGCCAGCTCACCTGGGACAGGGGTGAACACTGAAGCTTTCTTT. This chain uses TRBV18 with TRBJ1-1; TRBD1 matches 10 bases. This CDR3 comprises 15 residues. The V segment lost 3 bases and the J segment 0 bases; nucleotides outside the gene matches: 1. From germline, CDR1 is KGHSH and CDR2 LQKENI.

The CDR3 DNA reads as TGTGCCAGCAGCCTTCTAGGAGGGCCGAACACCGGGGAGCTGTTTTTT. This encodes CASSLLGGPNTGELFF. The V call is TRBV5-6, the J call TRBJ2-2; weak D call: TRBD2 (6 bases). Trimming took off 4 bases at V and 0 bases at J, with 13 bases between the two ends. Germline values: CDR1 SGHDT, CDR2 YYEEEE. The CDR3 length is 16 residues.

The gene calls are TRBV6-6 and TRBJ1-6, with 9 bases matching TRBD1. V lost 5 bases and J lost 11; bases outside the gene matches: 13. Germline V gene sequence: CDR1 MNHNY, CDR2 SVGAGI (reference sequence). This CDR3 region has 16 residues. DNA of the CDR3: TGTGCCAGCAGTCAACGATCCGGGACAGGGTTGACACCCCTCCACTTT. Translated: CASSQRSGTGLTPLHF.

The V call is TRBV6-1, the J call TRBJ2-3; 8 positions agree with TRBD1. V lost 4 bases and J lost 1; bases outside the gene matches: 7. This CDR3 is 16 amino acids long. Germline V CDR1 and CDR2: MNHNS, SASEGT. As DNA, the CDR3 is TGTGCCAGCAGTGCCGACAGGGGAAGGGGCACAGATACGCAGTATTTT. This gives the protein CASSADRGRGTDTQYF.

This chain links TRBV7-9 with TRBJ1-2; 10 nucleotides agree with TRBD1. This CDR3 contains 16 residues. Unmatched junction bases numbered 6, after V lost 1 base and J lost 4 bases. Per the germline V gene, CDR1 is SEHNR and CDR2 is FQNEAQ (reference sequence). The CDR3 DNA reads TGTGCCAGCAGCTTAGGACAGGGGGCGCGGGGCTATGGCTACACCTTC. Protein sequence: CASSLGQGARGYGYTF. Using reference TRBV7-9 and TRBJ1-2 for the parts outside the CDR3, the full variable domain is DTGVSQNPRHKITKRGQNVTFRCDPISEHNRLYWYRQTLGQGPEFLTYFQNEAQLEKSRLLSDRFSAERPKGSFSTLEIQRTEQGDSAMYLCASSLGQGARGYGYTFGSGTRLTVV.

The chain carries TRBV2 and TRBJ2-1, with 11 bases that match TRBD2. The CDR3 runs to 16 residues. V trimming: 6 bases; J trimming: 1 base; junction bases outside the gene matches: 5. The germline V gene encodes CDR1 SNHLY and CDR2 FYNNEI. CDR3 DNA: TGTGCCAGCAGCAAGACTAGCGGGGCGTCCTACAATGAGCAGTTCTTC. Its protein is CASSKTSGASYNEQFF.

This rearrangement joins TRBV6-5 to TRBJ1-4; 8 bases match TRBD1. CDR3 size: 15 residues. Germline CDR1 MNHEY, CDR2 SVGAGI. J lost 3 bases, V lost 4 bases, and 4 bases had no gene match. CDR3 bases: TGTGCCAGCAGTTCCGACAGGGGCCCTAATGAAAAACTGTTTTTT. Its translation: CASSSDRGPNEKLFF.